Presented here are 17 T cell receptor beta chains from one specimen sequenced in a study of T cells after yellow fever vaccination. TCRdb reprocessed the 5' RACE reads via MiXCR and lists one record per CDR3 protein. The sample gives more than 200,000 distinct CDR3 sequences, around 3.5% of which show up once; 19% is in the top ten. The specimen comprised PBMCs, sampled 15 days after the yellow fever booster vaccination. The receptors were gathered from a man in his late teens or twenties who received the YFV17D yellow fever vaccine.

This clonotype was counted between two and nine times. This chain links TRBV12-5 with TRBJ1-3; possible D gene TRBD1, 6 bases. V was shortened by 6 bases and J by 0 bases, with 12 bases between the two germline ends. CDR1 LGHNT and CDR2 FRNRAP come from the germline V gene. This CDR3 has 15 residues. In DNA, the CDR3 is TGTGCTAGTGGATCCGGGACACCCTCTGGAAACACCATATATTTT. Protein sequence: CASGSGTPSGNTIYF.

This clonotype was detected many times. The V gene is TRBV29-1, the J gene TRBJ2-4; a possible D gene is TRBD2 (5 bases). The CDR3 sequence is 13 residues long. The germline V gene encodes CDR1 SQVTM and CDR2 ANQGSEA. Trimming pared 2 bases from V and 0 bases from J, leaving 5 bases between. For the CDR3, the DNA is TGCAGCGTTGAACTAGCAGCCAAAAACATTCAGTACTTC. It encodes CSVELAAKNIQYF.

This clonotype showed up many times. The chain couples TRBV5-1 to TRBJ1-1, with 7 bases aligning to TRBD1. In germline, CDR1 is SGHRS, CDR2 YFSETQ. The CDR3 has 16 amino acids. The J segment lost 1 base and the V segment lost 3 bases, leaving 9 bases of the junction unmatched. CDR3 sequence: CASSSAVGQRNTEAFF. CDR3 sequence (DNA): TGCGCCAGCAGCTCGGCGGTGGGACAGAGGAACACTGAAGCTTTCTTT. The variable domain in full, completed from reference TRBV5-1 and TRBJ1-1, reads KAGVTQTPRYLIKTRGQQVTLSCSPISGHRSVSWYQQTPGQGLQFLFEYFSETQRNKGNFPGRFSGRQFSNSRSEMNVSTLELGDSALYLCASSSAVGQRNTEAFFGQGTRLTVV.

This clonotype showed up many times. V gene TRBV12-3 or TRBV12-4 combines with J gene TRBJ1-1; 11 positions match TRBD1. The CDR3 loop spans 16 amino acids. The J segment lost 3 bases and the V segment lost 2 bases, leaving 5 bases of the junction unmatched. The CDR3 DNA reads TGTGCCAGCAGTTTACTGGACAGGGGGCAAGACACTGAAGCTTTCTTT. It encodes CASSLLDRGQDTEAFF.

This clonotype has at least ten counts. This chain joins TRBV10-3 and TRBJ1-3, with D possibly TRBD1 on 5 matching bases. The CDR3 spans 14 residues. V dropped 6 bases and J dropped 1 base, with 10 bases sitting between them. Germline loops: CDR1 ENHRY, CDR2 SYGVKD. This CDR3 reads CAIRGTDSGNTIYF. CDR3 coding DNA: TGTGCCATCAGAGGGACGGATTCTGGAAACACCATATATTTT.

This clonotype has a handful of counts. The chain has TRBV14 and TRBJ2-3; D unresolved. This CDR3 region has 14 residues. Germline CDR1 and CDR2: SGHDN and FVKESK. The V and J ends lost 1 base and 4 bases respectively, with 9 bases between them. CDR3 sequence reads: CASSQVQIADTQYF. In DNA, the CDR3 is TGTGCCAGCAGCCAAGTACAGATCGCAGATACGCAGTATTTT.

The CDR3 protein is CASSLSGATTLGYTF. The DNA of the CDR3 is TGTGCCAGCAGCCTATCAGGGGCCACTACCCTTGGCTACACCTTC. The chain recombines TRBV5-4 with TRBJ1-2; D is possibly TRBD1 (6 bases). Germline CDR1 reads SGHNT; CDR2 reads YYREEE (reference sequence). Trimming removed 4 bases at V and 7 bases at J, with 20 bases between. This CDR3 region has 15 residues.

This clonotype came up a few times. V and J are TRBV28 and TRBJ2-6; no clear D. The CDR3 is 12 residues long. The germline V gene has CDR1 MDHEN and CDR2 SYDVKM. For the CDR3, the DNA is TGTGAGAGAGCGTCTGGGGCCAACGTCCTGACTTTC. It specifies CERASGANVLTF.

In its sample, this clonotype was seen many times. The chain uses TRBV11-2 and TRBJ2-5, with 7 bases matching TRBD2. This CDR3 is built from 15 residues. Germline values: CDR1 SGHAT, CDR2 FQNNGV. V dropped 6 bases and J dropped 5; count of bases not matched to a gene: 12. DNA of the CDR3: TGTGCCAGCAGGTTCACCCCAGCGGGGTTGGAGACCCAGTACTTC. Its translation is CASRFTPAGLETQYF.

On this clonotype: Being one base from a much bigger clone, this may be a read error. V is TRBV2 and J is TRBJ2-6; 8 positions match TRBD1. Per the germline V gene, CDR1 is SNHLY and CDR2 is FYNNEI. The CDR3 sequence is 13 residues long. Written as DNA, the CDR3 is TGTGCCACAGGGGGCTCTGGGGCCAACATCCTGACTTTC. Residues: CATGGSGANILTF. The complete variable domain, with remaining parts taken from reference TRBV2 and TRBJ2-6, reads EPEVTQTPSHQVTQMGQEVILRCVPISNHLYFYWYRQILGQKVEFLVSFYNNEISEKSEIFDDQFSVERPDGSNFTLKIRSTKLEDSAMYFCATGGSGANILTFGAGSRLTVL.

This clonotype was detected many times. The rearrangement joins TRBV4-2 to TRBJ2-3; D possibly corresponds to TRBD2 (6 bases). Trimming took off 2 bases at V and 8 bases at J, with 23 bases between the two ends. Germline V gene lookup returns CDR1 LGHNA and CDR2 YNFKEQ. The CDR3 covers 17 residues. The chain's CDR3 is CASSQNAEGRAWGTQYF. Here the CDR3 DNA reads TGTGCCAGCAGCCAAAACGCGGAGGGTAGGGCGTGGGGTACGCAGTATTTT.

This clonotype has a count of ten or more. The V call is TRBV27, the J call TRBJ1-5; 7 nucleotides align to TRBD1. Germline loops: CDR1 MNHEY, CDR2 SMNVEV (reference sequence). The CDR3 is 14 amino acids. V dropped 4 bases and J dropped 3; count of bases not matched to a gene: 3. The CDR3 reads CASSYQGDNQPQHF. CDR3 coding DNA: TGTGCCAGCAGTTACCAGGGGGACAATCAGCCCCAGCATTTT.

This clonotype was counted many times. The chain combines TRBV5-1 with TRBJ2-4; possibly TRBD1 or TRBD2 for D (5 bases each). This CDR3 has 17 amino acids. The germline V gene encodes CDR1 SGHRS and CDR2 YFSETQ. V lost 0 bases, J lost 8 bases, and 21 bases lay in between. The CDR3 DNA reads TGCGCCAGCAGCTTGGCCGGGGCCAGTTCTTGGTCTGACATTCAGTACTTC. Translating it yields CASSLAGASSWSDIQYF.

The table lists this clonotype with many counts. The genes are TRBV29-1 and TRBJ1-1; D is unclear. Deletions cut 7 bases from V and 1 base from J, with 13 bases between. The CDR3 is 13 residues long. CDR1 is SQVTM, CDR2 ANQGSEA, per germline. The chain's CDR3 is CSETQAGNTEAFF. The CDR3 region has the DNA TGCAGCGAGACCCAGGCGGGGAACACTGAAGCTTTCTTT.

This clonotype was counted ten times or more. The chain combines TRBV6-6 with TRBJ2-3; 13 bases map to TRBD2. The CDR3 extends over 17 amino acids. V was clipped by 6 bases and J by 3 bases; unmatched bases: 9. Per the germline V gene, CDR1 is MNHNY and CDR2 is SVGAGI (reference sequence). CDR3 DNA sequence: TGTGCCAGCAGGACCCCCACTAGCGGGGGGGCTACAGATACGCAGTATTTT. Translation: CASRTPTSGGATDTQYF.

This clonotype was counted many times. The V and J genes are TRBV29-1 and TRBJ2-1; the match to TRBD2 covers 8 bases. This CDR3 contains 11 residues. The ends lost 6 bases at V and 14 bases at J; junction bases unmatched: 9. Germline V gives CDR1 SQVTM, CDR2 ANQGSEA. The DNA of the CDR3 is TGCAGCGTGAGGGGCTACGGGAGGGAGTTCTTC. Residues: CSVRGYGREFF.

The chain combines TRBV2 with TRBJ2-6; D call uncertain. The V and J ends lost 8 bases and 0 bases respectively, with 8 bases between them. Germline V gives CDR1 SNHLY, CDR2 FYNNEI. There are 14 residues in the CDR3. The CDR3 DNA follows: TGTGCCAGCGTGGGCCTCTCTGGGGCCAACGTCCTGACTTTC. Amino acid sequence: CASVGLSGANVLTF.